Reported below is one T cell receptor (beta chain). These data are taken from a study of cytomegalovirus exposure and HLA in healthy donors. Study as a whole: Earlier findings included some 120 million unique TCR beta sequences obtained from 180 million or so T cells.

CDR1 and CDR2 from the germline V gene are SNHLY and FYNNEI. The CDR3 runs to 17 residues. V lost 4 bases, J lost 2 bases, and 10 bases stayed unmatched. PCR primers comprised 60 Vbeta and 13 Jbeta primers. Libraries were prepared by immunoSEQ multiplex PCR; TCRdb keeps only in-frame clonotypes and omits some of them. The sample holds about 140,000 clones, 75% to 90% seen once. The clonotype comes from a woman aged 50 to 60 in good health and CMV-seropositive. The material sequenced was PBMCs. The rearrangement uses TRBV2 and TRBJ2-1, with 8 bases matching TRBD2. The CDR3 DNA reads as TGTGCCAGCAGTGCCACCAGCGGGAGAGGGCCCTACAATGAGCAGTTCTTC. This sequence encodes CASSATSGRGPYNEQFF. Based on the CDR3 plus reference TRBV2 and TRBJ2-1, the full variable domain is EPEVTQTPSHQVTQMGQEVILRCVPISNHLYFYWYRQILGQKVEFLVSFYNNEISEKSEIFDDQFSVERPDGSNFTLKIRSTKLEDSAMYFCASSATSGRGPYNEQFFGPGTRLTVL.